A single sample gave rise to the 31 T cell receptor beta chains below, sequenced in a study of T cell repertoires in cytomegalovirus infection. Via MiXCR, TCRdb re-called the reads, giving one row per CDR3 protein. The table includes 350,000 to 500,000 distinct CDR3 sequences, about 33% detected once. Source material: PBMCs. These TCRs come from a human donor in good health (CMV status not recorded). Some clones in this sample may be carry-over from other donors' samples.

Comment on this clonotype: The junction and the germline gene differ at one end; a read error may be behind it. V gene TRBV7-2 combines with J gene TRBJ2-1, with 9 bases identical to TRBD2. CDR1 and CDR2 from the germline V gene are SGHTA and FQGNSA. CDR3 length: 19 amino acids. The CDR3 DNA is TGTGCCAGCAGCCTAAGGGGTAGCGGGGGCCCCGTCTCCTACAATGAGAAGTTCTTC. Encoded protein: CASSLRGSGGPVSYNEKFF. Combining the CDR3 with reference TRBV7-2 and TRBJ2-1 gives the whole variable domain GAGVSQSPSNKVTEKGKDVELRCDPISGHTALYWYRQSLGQGLEFLIYFQGNSAPDKSGLPSDRFSAERTGGSVSTLTIQRTQQEDSAVYLCASSLRGSGGPVSYNEKFFGPGTRLTVL.

In regard to this clonotype: A much larger clonotype is one base distant, so this may be a read error. This chain connects TRBV4-3 to TRBJ2-2; tentatively, D is TRBD1 (5 bases). The V end lost 0 bases, the J end lost 6 bases, and 14 bases lay between the germline ends. The CDR3 length is 16 residues. Germline V gives CDR1 LGHNA, CDR2 YSLEER. CDR3 protein: CASSQETRVRSGELFF. CDR3 in DNA: TGCGCCAGCAGCCAAGAAACCAGGGTGAGATCCGGGGAGCTGTTTTTT.

On this clonotype: At one end, the junction sequence differs from germline, possibly due to a read error. This sequence joins TRBV27 and TRBJ2-7, with TRBD2 matching 11 bases. Per germline, CDR1 MNHEY and CDR2 SMNVEV (reference sequence). The CDR3 has 16 amino acids. The CDR3: CASSSDPGLAAYEKYF. The DNA for the CDR3 is TGTGCAAGCAGTTCAGATCCGGGACTAGCGGCGTACGAGAAGTACTTC.

This clonotype was detected many times. This chain uses TRBV7-2 with TRBJ2-5; D is unresolved. This CDR3 region has 14 residues. V was clipped by 5 bases and J by 5 bases, with 15 bases between them. Germline V gives CDR1 SGHTA, CDR2 FQGNSA. Here the CDR3 reads CASSPARVGETQYF. CDR3 DNA: TGTGCCAGCAGCCCCGCTCGAGTCGGGGAGACCCAGTACTTC.

Notes on this clonotype: A clone one base away is much larger, so this may be a read error. The V call is TRBV19, the J call TRBJ2-7; TRBD1 matches 10 bases. Germline lookup yields CDR1 LNHDA and CDR2 SQIVND (reference sequence). The CDR3 loop spans 13 amino acids. Trimming at V came to 7 bases and at J to 2 bases, leaving 2 bases not matched to a gene. The chain's CDR3 is CASNGTGAYEQYF. The CDR3 DNA reads TGTGCCAGTAACGGGACAGGGGCCTACGAGCAGTACTTC.

The J gene is TRBJ2-1, the V gene TRBV6-1, with D possibly matching TRBD1 (6 bases). Trimming shortened V by 4 bases and J by 4 bases, and 17 bases separated the two germline ends. The CDR3 is made up of 16 amino acids. CDR1 and CDR2 from the germline V gene are MNHNS and SASEGT. DNA of the CDR3: TGTGCCAGCAGTGGCAACAGGGTGGGCCATTACAATGAGCAGTTCTTC. It specifies CASSGNRVGHYNEQFF.

CDR3 in amino acids: CASSYSPRQETQYF. The CDR3 DNA reads TGTGCCAGCAGTTACTCGCCCAGACAAGAGACCCAGTACTTC. This rearrangement joins TRBV6-2 or TRBV6-3 to TRBJ2-5, with D uncertain. The germline V and J ends were trimmed by 0 bases and 2 bases, with 7 bases remaining between them. CDR1 is MNHEY, CDR2 SVGEGT, per germline. There are 14 residues in the CDR3.

This clonotype was recorded a few times. This sequence joins TRBV19 and TRBJ2-5, with TRBD2 identical over 14 bases. The CDR3 sequence is 17 residues long. CDR1 is LNHDA, CDR2 SQIVND, per germline (reference sequence). With 7 bases clipped from V and 5 bases from J, the junction kept 12 bases outside the gene matches. CDR3 nucleotide sequence: TGTGCCAGTACACAACCCGGGACTAGCGGGGGTCCGGAGACCCAGTACTTC. This gives the protein CASTQPGTSGGPETQYF.

This clonotype was detected only a few times. The rearrangement links TRBV13 to TRBJ1-6, with D maybe TRBD1 (5 bases). Trimming pared 8 bases from V and 9 bases from J, leaving 20 bases between. Germline CDR1 reads PRHDT; CDR2 reads FYEKMQ (reference sequence). The CDR3 totals 15 residues. The DNA for the CDR3 is TGTGCCAGCTCCCCTGGGACCTCCCTGGGTTCACCCCTCCACTTT. Translation gives CASSPGTSLGSPLHF.

This clonotype was found a few times. The CDR3 region is CASSPLQSTYGYTF. The CDR3 region has the DNA TGTGCCAGCAGTCCTCTGCAGTCGACCTATGGCTACACCTTC. The chain carries TRBV6-1 and TRBJ1-2, with D uncertain. Germline V gene sequence: CDR1 MNHNS, CDR2 SASEGT. CDR3 length: 14 amino acids. The V and J ends lost 5 bases and 4 bases respectively, with 14 bases between them.

V gene TRBV5-1 combines with J gene TRBJ1-1; no reliable D call. Deletions cut 6 bases from V and 1 base from J, with 13 bases between. The CDR3 is made up of 14 amino acids. CDR1 is SGHRS and CDR2 is YFSETQ in the germline V gene. In nucleotides, the CDR3 is TGCGCCAGCATTCGCGGTGGCCAGAACACTGAAGCTTTCTTT. This codes for CASIRGGQNTEAFF.

This chain links TRBV24-1 with TRBJ2-1; D uncertain. Germline V gene lookup returns CDR1 KGHDR and CDR2 SFDVKD. The V end lost 5 bases, the J end lost 7 bases, and 20 bases lay between the germline ends. The CDR3 is 16 residues long. CDR3 sequence: CATSAVTGPPRNEQFF. CDR3 DNA sequence: TGTGCCACCAGTGCGGTTACCGGGCCCCCCCGGAATGAGCAGTTCTTC.

About this clonotype: Lacking the conserved final phenylalanine or tryptophan, this CDR3 likely reflects a read error. The DNA is omitted, as the CDR3 cannot be located on it reliably, and the CDR3 follows TCRdb's listing. This chain links TRBV5-5 with TRBJ2-1. The CDR3 region is 15 residues in length, termini included. CDR1 and CDR2 from the germline V gene are SGHKS and YYEKEE (reference sequence). The CDR3 protein is CASSREGDSYNEQLL.

This clonotype appeared a single time. Possible read error: a much larger clone is one base away. The CDR3 does not close with the conserved phenylalanine or tryptophan, likely indicating a read error. J is TRBJ1-2 and V is TRBV12-3 or TRBV12-4, with D hard to call. V lost 5 bases, J lost 3 bases, and 7 bases lay in between. CDR3 length equals 12 residues. The CDR3 sequence: CASSDEDYGYTC. For the CDR3, the DNA is TGTGCCAGCAGTGATGAGGACTATGGCTACACCTGC.

In its sample, this clonotype was seen a few times. The chain joins TRBV7-9 to TRBJ1-2; 9 nucleotides align to TRBD1. Trimming removed 4 bases from V and 4 bases from J; junction bases left unmatched: 7. Germline loops: CDR1 SEHNR, CDR2 FQNEAQ (reference sequence). The CDR3 spans 15 residues. CDR3 in amino acids: CASSSSGTGSYGYTF. CDR3 sequence (DNA): TGTGCCAGCAGCTCCTCCGGGACAGGGAGCTATGGCTACACCTTC. The whole variable domain, remainder taken from reference TRBV7-9 and TRBJ1-2, is DTGVSQNPRHKITKRGQNVTFRCDPISEHNRLYWYRQTLGQGPEFLTYFQNEAQLEKSRLLSDRFSAERPKGSFSTLEIQRTEQGDSAMYLCASSSSGTGSYGYTFGSGTRLTVV.

V gene TRBV19 combines with J gene TRBJ1-6, with D perhaps TRBD1 (6 bases). Trimming shortened V by 5 bases and J by 10 bases, and 18 bases separated the two germline ends. The CDR3 sequence is 15 residues long. The germline V gene has CDR1 LNHDA and CDR2 SQIVND (reference sequence). The CDR3 sequence is CASSGIRGMDSPLHF. In DNA, the CDR3 is TGTGCCAGTAGTGGAATCAGGGGAATGGACTCACCCCTCCACTTT.

Concerning this clonotype: This may come from a read error, since a much larger clone is one base off. The chain uses TRBV10-3 and TRBJ2-7, with D hard to call. The germline V gene encodes CDR1 ENHRY and CDR2 SYGVKD. This CDR3 spans 12 amino acids. The germline V and J ends were trimmed by 10 bases and 2 bases, with 12 bases remaining between them. The DNA of the CDR3 is TGTGCCAAGGATGATAGTCCCTACGAGCAGTACTTC. This sequence encodes CAKDDSPYEQYF.

CDR3: CASSQERRQTLRNTEAFF. The CDR3 DNA reads TGTGCCAGCAGCCAAGAAAGGAGGCAGACCCTAAGGAACACTGAAGCTTTCTTT. The chain recombines TRBV3-1 with TRBJ1-1; D uncertain. The V gene lost 0 bases and the J gene lost 1 base, with 18 bases spanning the gap. CDR1 and CDR2 (germline): LGHDT, YNNKEL (reference sequence). This CDR3 is built from 18 residues. Full variable domain (outside the CDR3, taken from reference TRBV3-1 and TRBJ1-1): DTAVSQTPKYLVTQMGNDKSIKCEQNLGHDTMYWYKQDSKKFLKIMFSYNNKELIINETVPNRFSPKSPDKAHLNLHINSLELGDSAVYFCASSQERRQTLRNTEAFFGQGTRLTVV.

This chain joins TRBV6-2 or TRBV6-3 and TRBJ1-4; 7 bases are a match to TRBD1. There are 14 residues in the CDR3. Losses at the gene ends were 4 bases for V and 15 bases for J; bases not matched to a gene: 14. CDR1 is MNHEY, CDR2 SVGEGT, per germline. CDR3 in DNA: TGTGCCAGCAGTTCATTGACAGGGCGCGAGATGATGTTTTTT. This translates into CASSSLTGREMMFF.

The DNA for the CDR3 is TGTGCCAGCAGACTGGGGACAGACAATCAGCCCCAGCATTTT. Its translation is CASRLGTDNQPQHF. The rearrangement links TRBV28 to TRBJ1-5; 7 nucleotides line up with TRBD1. J was trimmed by 3 bases and V by 6 bases; bases with no gene match: 5. The CDR3 consists of 14 residues. Germline values: CDR1 MDHEN, CDR2 SYDVKM.

Many counts were recorded for this clonotype. V is TRBV7-2 and J is TRBJ2-1; 12 bases fit TRBD2. The length of the CDR3 is 15 residues. The V gene end was trimmed by 3 bases and the J gene end by 7 bases; junction bases not matched to a gene: 4. Germline V CDR1 and CDR2: SGHTA, FQGNSA. CDR3 sequence (DNA): TGTGCCAGCAGCTTCGGACTAGCGGGGACAAATGAGCAGTTCTTC. Its translation: CASSFGLAGTNEQFF.

The chain couples TRBV24-1 to TRBJ2-1; TRBD2 is a possible D gene (5 bases). The CDR3 covers 11 residues. Germline lookup yields CDR1 KGHDR and CDR2 SFDVKD. Trimming took off 5 bases at V and 10 bases at J, with 8 bases between the two ends. CDR3 sequence reads: CATSGRNEQFF. CDR3 DNA: TGTGCCACCAGTGGGAGGAACGAGCAGTTCTTC.

A note on this clonotype: This is likely a read error, given that the CDR3 carries no conserved phenylalanine or tryptophan at its end. CDR3 coding DNA: TGCGCCAGCAGTCAGTGGATCGGGGGCCTCGTTTCTTGTGGCGAGCAGTACTTA. As protein: CASSQWIGGLVSCGEQYL. V usage is TRBV23-1 and J usage is TRBJ2-7; D tentatively reads TRBD1 or TRBD2 (6 bases each). TRBV23-1 is known as an ORF, though its function is uncertain. The CDR3 consists of 18 residues. Trimming left V 3 bases short and J 6 bases short, with 27 bases between.

The V call is TRBV5-1, the J call TRBJ1-1, with unresolved D. The CDR3 length is 13 residues. Per the germline V gene, CDR1 is SGHRS and CDR2 is YFSETQ. V lost 3 bases, J lost 0 bases, and 6 bases lay in between. The DNA of the CDR3 is TGCGCCAGCAGCTCCATCCTGAACACTGAAGCTTTCTTT. It is translated as CASSSILNTEAFF.

This clonotype was found a few times. The chain combines TRBV28 with TRBJ1-1; D gene ambiguous. The ends were cut back, 6 bases at V and 4 bases at J, with 12 bases in the middle. Germline V gives CDR1 MDHEN, CDR2 SYDVKM. This CDR3 contains 13 residues. CDR3 sequence reads: CASRTWPGTEAFF. The CDR3 DNA is TGTGCCAGCAGAACATGGCCGGGCACTGAAGCTTTCTTT.

The gene calls are TRBV12-3 or TRBV12-4 and TRBJ1-2; 7 bases are a match to TRBD1. The CDR3 totals 14 residues. Trimming cost V 5 bases and J 8 bases; bases outside gene matches: 11. The CDR3 nucleotides read TGTGCCAGCAGTATCCACGGACAGGCCGGGGGCTACACCTTC. Translation gives CASSIHGQAGGYTF.

With respect to this clonotype: Without the conserved terminal phenylalanine or tryptophan, this CDR3 likely stems from a read error. The chain carries TRBV7-8 and TRBJ2-1, with TRBD2 identical over 11 bases. Germline V gives CDR1 SGHVS, CDR2 FQNEAQ. Trimming at V came to 7 bases and at J to 10 bases, leaving 12 bases not matched to a gene. The CDR3 covers 15 residues. The chain's CDR3 is CASIFGTSGGGEQFL. The DNA for the CDR3 is TGTGCCAGCATCTTCGGAACTAGCGGGGGCGGAGAGCAGTTCTTA.

The gene calls are TRBV5-6 and TRBJ2-5, with D perhaps TRBD2 (6 bases). Germline CDR1 SGHDT, CDR2 YYEEEE. The CDR3 sequence is 14 residues long. The ends were cut back, 0 bases at V and 4 bases at J, with 10 bases in the middle. DNA for the CDR3: TGTGCCAGCAGCTTGGACAGGAGGGGAGAGACCCAGTACTTC. Translating it yields CASSLDRRGETQYF.

This chain links TRBV12-3 or TRBV12-4 with TRBJ1-6; TRBD1 agrees at 7 bases. The CDR3 covers 14 residues. Trimming removed 6 bases from V and 14 bases from J; junction bases left unmatched: 13. The CDR3 sequence is CASRLGDSGGSLHF. CDR3 nucleotide sequence: TGTGCCAGCAGACTGGGGGACAGTGGCGGGTCCCTCCACTTT.

The gene calls are TRBV20-1 and TRBJ2-1; possible D gene TRBD1, 5 bases. Germline loops: CDR1 DFQATT, CDR2 SNEGSKA (reference sequence). The length of the CDR3 is 14 residues. Trimming shortened V by 5 bases and J by 2 bases, and 13 bases separated the two germline ends. This CDR3 is CSASKGQTYNEQFF. The DNA for the CDR3 is TGCAGTGCTTCAAAGGGGCAGACCTACAATGAGCAGTTCTTC.

This clonotype occurred a few times. The rearrangement links TRBV10-3 to TRBJ2-5, with 10 positions matching TRBD2. Germline lookup yields CDR1 ENHRY and CDR2 SYGVKD. Trimming took 4 bases from V and 3 from J; bases not matched to a gene: 2. The CDR3 runs to 14 residues. The CDR3: CAISVGLAEETQYF. In DNA form, the CDR3 reads TGTGCCATCAGTGTTGGACTAGCGGAAGAGACCCAGTACTTC.